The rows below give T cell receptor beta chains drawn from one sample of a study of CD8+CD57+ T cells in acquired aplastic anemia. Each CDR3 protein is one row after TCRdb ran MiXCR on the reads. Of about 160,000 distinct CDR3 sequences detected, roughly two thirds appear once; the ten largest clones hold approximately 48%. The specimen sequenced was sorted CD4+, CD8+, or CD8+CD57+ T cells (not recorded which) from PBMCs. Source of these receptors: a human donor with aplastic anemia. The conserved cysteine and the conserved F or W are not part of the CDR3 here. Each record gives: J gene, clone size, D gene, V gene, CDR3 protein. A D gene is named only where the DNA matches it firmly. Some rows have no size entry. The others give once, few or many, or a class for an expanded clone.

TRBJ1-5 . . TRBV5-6 ASSTRAGQPQH
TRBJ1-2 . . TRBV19 ASSTHSRNYGYT
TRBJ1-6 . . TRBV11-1 ASSLALRNSPLH
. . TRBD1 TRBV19 ASTKQQGSYYEQY
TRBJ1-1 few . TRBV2 ASQGSTEAF
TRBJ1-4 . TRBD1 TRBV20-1 SATLGTGGEKLF
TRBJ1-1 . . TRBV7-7 ASSPSPLPMATEAF
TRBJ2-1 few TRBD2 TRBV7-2 ASSLVLAGGPEQF
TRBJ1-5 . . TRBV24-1 ATSDLGQSKGNQPQH
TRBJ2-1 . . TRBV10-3 ATQTDLSYNEQF
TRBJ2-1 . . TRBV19 ASSMGRTSYNEQF
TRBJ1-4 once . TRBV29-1 SVGTVDEKLF
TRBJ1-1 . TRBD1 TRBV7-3 ASSVGQGWGNTEAF
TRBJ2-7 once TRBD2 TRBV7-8 ASSVEERTSAYEQY
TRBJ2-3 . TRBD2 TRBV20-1 SASQVSGGGDTQY
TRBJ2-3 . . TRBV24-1 ATSGSLTDTQY
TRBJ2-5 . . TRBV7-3 ASSLMAGETQY
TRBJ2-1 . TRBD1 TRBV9 ASSASGQGYNEQF
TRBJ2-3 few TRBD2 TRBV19 ASSELSGRAADTQY
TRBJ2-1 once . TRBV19 ASSQPWGRMTNEQF
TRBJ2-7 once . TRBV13 ASSRPGEQY
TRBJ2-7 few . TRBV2 ASSDEQWYEQY
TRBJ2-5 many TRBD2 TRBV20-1 SAKSGGAGETQY
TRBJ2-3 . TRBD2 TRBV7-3 ASSSTRLTSGRSTDTQY
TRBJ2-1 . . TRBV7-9 AANGQALYNEQF
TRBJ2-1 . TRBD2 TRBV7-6 ASSEGLASGAEF
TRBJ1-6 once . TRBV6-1 ASSSLNPNSPLH
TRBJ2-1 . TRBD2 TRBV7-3 ASSFQTSLNNEQF
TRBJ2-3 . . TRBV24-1 ATSDLGDWN
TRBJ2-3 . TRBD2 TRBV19 ASSILAGGRTDTQY
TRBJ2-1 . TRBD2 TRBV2 ASRLAGVGYNEQF